Each of the 5 T cell receptor beta chains below was sequenced from the same sample in a study of OX40 agonist ivuxolimab in advanced cancers. Repertoires were generated with immunoSEQ multiplex PCR, while TCRdb's copy carries only in-frame clones and drops some. The repertoire holds around 18,000 clones, with about 90% as singletons. The specimen comprised CD4+ or CD8+ T cells sorted from blood, sampled in a trial of the OX40 agonist ivuxolimab. The receptors shown here come from an adult with an advanced solid tumor such as melanoma, head and neck, liver or kidney cancer.

This rearrangement joins TRBV19 to TRBJ1-3, with a weak D call TRBD1 (5 bases). With 7 bases removed from V and 3 bases from J, the gap between germline ends came to 10 bases. Per the germline V gene, CDR1 is LNHDA and CDR2 is SQIVND (reference sequence). CDR3 length equals 13 residues. The CDR3 reads CASMGTGGNTIYF. CDR3 DNA sequence: TGTGCCAGTATGGGGACTGGTGGAAACACCATATATTTT. Looking up the rest from reference TRBV19 and TRBJ1-3 gives the full variable domain: DGGITQSPKYLFRKEGQNVTLSCEQNLNHDAMYWYRQDPGQGLRLIYYSQIVNDFQKGDIAEGYSVSREKKESFPLTVTSAQKNPTAFYLCASMGTGGNTIYFGEGSWLTVV.

The chain combines TRBV6-5 with TRBJ2-1, with D uncertain. This CDR3 has 13 residues. Per the germline V gene, CDR1 is MNHEY and CDR2 is SVGAGI. Trimming cost V 6 bases and J 4 bases, with 10 bases left between them. The CDR3 protein is CASRVGLYNEQFF. Here the CDR3 DNA reads TGTGCCAGCAGAGTCGGTCTGTACAATGAGCAGTTCTTC.

V and J are TRBV6-1 and TRBJ2-1; D unclear. Per the germline V gene, CDR1 is MNHNS and CDR2 is SASEGT. V gave up 5 bases and J gave up 9 bases, with 17 bases separating them. There are 14 residues in the CDR3. The CDR3 coding sequence is TGTGCCAGCAGTTCCCAAGACGGACCGATTGAGCAGTTCTTC. Protein sequence: CASSSQDGPIEQFF.

The chain carries TRBV11-2 and TRBJ2-1; 8 bases match TRBD1. Germline loops: CDR1 SGHAT, CDR2 FQNNGV. The CDR3 contains 16 residues. Trimming cost V 0 bases and J 2 bases; bases outside gene matches: 3. The CDR3 is CASSLDGQGPYNEQFF. The CDR3 bases are TGTGCCAGCAGCTTAGACGGACAGGGCCCCTACAATGAGCAGTTCTTC.

The rearrangement joins TRBV2 to TRBJ2-5; D is perhaps TRBD2 (6 bases). CDR3 length equals 13 residues. The germline CDR1 and CDR2 sequences are SNHLY and FYNNEI. V lost 8 bases and J 5 bases, leaving 15 bases between the germline ends. The chain's CDR3 is CASYGGGMETQYF. The CDR3 DNA sequence: TGTGCCAGCTATGGGGGAGGTATGGAGACCCAGTACTTC. The variable domain in full, with the rest retrieved from reference TRBV2 and TRBJ2-5, is EPEVTQTPSHQVTQMGQEVILRCVPISNHLYFYWYRQILGQKVEFLVSFYNNEISEKSEIFDDQFSVERPDGSNFTLKIRSTKLEDSAMYFCASYGGGMETQYFGPGTRLLVL.